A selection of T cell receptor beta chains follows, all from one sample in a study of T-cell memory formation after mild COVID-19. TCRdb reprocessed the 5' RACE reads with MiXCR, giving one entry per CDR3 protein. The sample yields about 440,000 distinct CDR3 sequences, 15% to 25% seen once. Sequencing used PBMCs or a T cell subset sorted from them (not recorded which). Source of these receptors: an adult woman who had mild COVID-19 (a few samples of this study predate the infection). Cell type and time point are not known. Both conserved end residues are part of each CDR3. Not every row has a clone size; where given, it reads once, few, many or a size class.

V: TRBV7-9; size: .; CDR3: CASSLARLEEQFF
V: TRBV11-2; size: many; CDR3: CASSPELLANEQFF
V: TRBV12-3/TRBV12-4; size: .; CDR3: CASSPQGEQYF
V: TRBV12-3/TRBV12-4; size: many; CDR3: CASSAPDRGRLEQFF
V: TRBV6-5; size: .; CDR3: CASSSLATDTQYF
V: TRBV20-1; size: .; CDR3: CSARDRKGAYGYTF
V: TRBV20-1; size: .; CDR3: CSASGRNPKYF
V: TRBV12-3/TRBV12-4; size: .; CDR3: CASSPGGGQGPTGELFF
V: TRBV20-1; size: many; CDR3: CRVTGGTEAFF
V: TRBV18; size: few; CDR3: CASSPPGRRDTIYF